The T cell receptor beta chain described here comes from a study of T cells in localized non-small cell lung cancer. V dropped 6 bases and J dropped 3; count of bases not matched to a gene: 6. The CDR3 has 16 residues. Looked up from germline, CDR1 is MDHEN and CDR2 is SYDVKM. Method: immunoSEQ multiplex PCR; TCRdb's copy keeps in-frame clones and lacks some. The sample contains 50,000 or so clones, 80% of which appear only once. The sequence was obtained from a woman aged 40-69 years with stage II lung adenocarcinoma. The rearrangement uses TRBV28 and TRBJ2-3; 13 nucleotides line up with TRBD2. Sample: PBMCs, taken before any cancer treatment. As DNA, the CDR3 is TGTGCCAGCAGCCCCGGACTAGCGGGGGAGACAGATACGCAGTATTTT. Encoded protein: CASSPGLAGETDTQYF.